This T cell receptor (beta chain) appears in the sequencing data of a study of Graves' ophthalmopathy and Graves' hyperthyroidism. Study at large: Investigators collected peripheral blood at initial diagnosis, before any treatment was given. Study-level points and caveats: Sensitivity of approximately 66% and specificity of about 72% were achieved by the model that predicted ophthalmopathy progression. A model of 13 signatures distinguished ophthalmopathy from stable hyperthyroidism at under 90% sensitivity and nearly 83% specificity.

V was clipped by 5 bases and J by 0 bases, with 13 bases between them. The CDR3 covers 15 residues. Looked up from germline, CDR1 is MNHEY and CDR2 is SMNVEV (reference sequence). Ten or more counts support this clonotype. Its matching antigen is unknown. It was on clinical symptoms, serum thyroxine, TRAb, thyroid ultrasound and orbital computed tomography that diagnosis relied. Amplifying from RNA transcripts, the study obtained TCR beta CDR3 regions. Second-round multiplex PCR came after a first-round RT-PCR that employed HTBI primers. Each CDR3 protein is one row after TCRdb ran MiXCR on the multiplex PCR reads. In the table there are 200,000 to 250,000 distinct CDR3 sequences, about 22% of which are singletons.

Sequenced material: peripheral blood. The V and J genes are TRBV27 and TRBJ1-1; the D is unclear. This TCR was recovered from a woman aged 45-65 years with Graves' ophthalmopathy. DNA of the CDR3: TGTGCCAGCAGTCCTCGGAAGAGGGTGAACACTGAAGCTTTCTTT. Translation: CASSPRKRVNTEAFF.